The 13 T cell receptor beta chains reported below all come from one sample, sequenced in a study of identical twins. From the 5' RACE reads, TCRdb called clonotypes with MiXCR, one entry per CDR3 protein. The sample contains about 570,000 distinct CDR3 sequences, over 8.5% of which appear only once. The same sample was also studied in work on yellow fever vaccine responses in identical twins.

The sequenced sample was PBMCs. Every receptor here comes from a woman aged 18-29 years in good health.

The chain combines TRBV5-1 with TRBJ2-3, with D hard to call. Trimming left V 0 bases short and J 2 bases short, with 7 bases between. CDR3 size: 14 residues. Germline-derived CDR1 and CDR2 are SGHRS and YFSETQ. In nucleotides, the CDR3 is TGCGCCAGCAGCTTGGCCGACCACACAGATACGCAGTATTTT. The encoded protein is CASSLADHTDTQYF.

This clonotype was counted between two and nine times. The V call is TRBV11-2, the J call TRBJ2-5; D tentatively fits TRBD1 or TRBD2 (5 bases each). There are 16 residues in the CDR3. V was pared by 5 bases and J by 0 bases, with 16 bases between. CDR1 SGHAT and CDR2 FQNNGV come from the germline V gene. CDR3 DNA: TGTGCCAGCAGCATTGGGTCTGGGGGACACCAAGAGACCCAGTACTTC. The encoded protein is CASSIGSGGHQETQYF.

This clonotype was observed a handful of times. This chain links TRBV15 with TRBJ2-5; tentatively, D is TRBD1 (5 bases). CDR1 is LNHNV, CDR2 YYDKDF, per germline (reference sequence). This CDR3 has 13 amino acids. Trimming shortened V by 3 bases and J by 3 bases, and 8 bases separated the two germline ends. This CDR3 is CATSRTAKETQYF. CDR3 coding DNA: TGTGCCACCAGCAGGACAGCCAAAGAGACCCAGTACTTC.

This clonotype appeared many times. The chain uses TRBV28 and TRBJ2-2; 8 nucleotides align to TRBD1. The V segment lost 5 bases and the J segment 4 bases; nucleotides outside the gene matches: 9. Germline V gene data show CDR1 as MDHEN and CDR2 as SYDVKM. The CDR3 is made up of 16 amino acids. The CDR3 bases are TGTGCCAGCAGTCGCACACTGACAGGGGCCACCGGGGAGCTGTTTTTT. It encodes CASSRTLTGATGELFF.

V is TRBV20-1 and J is TRBJ2-1, with no clear D. Germline V lookup: CDR1 DFQATT, CDR2 SNEGSKA (reference sequence). The CDR3 extends over 16 amino acids. Trimming took off 0 bases at V and 2 bases at J, with 14 bases between the two ends. Written as DNA, the CDR3 is TGCAGTGCTAGAGATCCCAGCCAGACCGCCTACAATGAGCAGTTCTTC. It is translated as CSARDPSQTAYNEQFF.

The V gene is TRBV27, the J gene TRBJ2-4; 11 bases fit TRBD2. The germline gives CDR1 MNHEY, CDR2 SMNVEV (reference sequence). CDR3 length: 17 amino acids. V lost 0 bases, J lost 2 bases, and 3 bases stayed unmatched. The CDR3 sequence: CASSLSASGRPKNIQYF. Here the CDR3 DNA reads TGTGCCAGCAGTTTATCAGCTAGCGGGAGGCCCAAAAACATTCAGTACTTC.

The chain links TRBV28 to TRBJ1-2; unclear D gene. The CDR3 consists of 13 residues. Between the trimmed V and J ends, which lost 2 bases and 4 bases, there was a span of 8 bases. Germline lookup yields CDR1 MDHEN and CDR2 SYDVKM. DNA for the CDR3: TGTGCCAGCAGTTTAAGCAGATCCTATGGCTACACCTTC. It specifies CASSLSRSYGYTF.

J is TRBJ2-1 and V is TRBV9, with 10 bases fitting TRBD2. Germline lookup yields CDR1 SGDLS and CDR2 YYNGEE. The CDR3 covers 15 residues. The V segment lost 3 bases and the J segment 9 bases; nucleotides outside the gene matches: 9. The DNA of the CDR3 is TGTGCCAGCAGCGAAAGAAGCGGGGGGGCGGTTGAGCAGTTCTTC. Translated, it gives CASSERSGGAVEQFF.

The table lists this clonotype with many counts. The rearrangement uses TRBV5-1 and TRBJ2-1, with 8 nucleotides matching TRBD2. With 2 bases clipped from V and 1 base from J, the junction kept 2 bases outside the gene matches. The CDR3 extends over 15 amino acids. Germline CDR1 reads SGHRS; CDR2 reads YFSETQ. CDR3 bases: TGCGCCAGCAGCTTCTTAGCGGGGTCCTACAATGAGCAGTTCTTC. Translated, it gives CASSFLAGSYNEQFF. Full variable domain (remainder filled in from reference TRBV5-1 and TRBJ2-1): KAGVTQTPRYLIKTRGQQVTLSCSPISGHRSVSWYQQTPGQGLQFLFEYFSETQRNKGNFPGRFSGRQFSNSRSEMNVSTLELGDSALYLCASSFLAGSYNEQFFGPGTRLTVL.

V is TRBV18 and J is TRBJ2-1, with a tentative D call TRBD2 (6 bases). Trimming cost V 0 bases and J 6 bases, with 18 bases left between them. The CDR3 loop spans 17 amino acids. CDR1 and CDR2 (germline): KGHSH, LQKENI. Here the CDR3 reads CASSPPMSGSLANEQFF. CDR3 DNA: TGTGCCAGCTCACCACCGATGTCCGGGAGCCTGGCCAATGAGCAGTTCTTC.

Details on this clonotype: At one boundary the junction diverges from the germline segment, which might be a read error. V is TRBV7-7 and J is TRBJ2-7; a possible D gene is TRBD1 (5 bases). The CDR3 has 13 residues. CDR1 SSHAT and CDR2 FNYEAQ come from the germline V gene (reference sequence). The CDR3 sequence is CASSQTTAGKQYF. In DNA form, the CDR3 reads TGTGCTAGCAGCCAGACGACAGCCGGTAAGCAGTACTTC.

The chain combines TRBV29-1 with TRBJ2-3, with D possibly being TRBD1 (5 bases). Trimming removed 2 bases at V and 0 bases at J, with 6 bases between. CDR1 is SQVTM, CDR2 ANQGSEA, per germline. This CDR3 contains 13 residues. The CDR3 DNA reads as TGCAGCGTTGAACCAGGGAGCACAGATACGCAGTATTTT. This translates into CSVEPGSTDTQYF.

The chain has TRBV6-4 and TRBJ2-1; 9 nucleotides agree with TRBD1. The J segment lost 6 bases and the V segment lost 6 bases, leaving 9 bases of the junction unmatched. Per germline, CDR1 MRHNA and CDR2 SNTAGT. CDR3 length equals 15 residues. This CDR3 is CASSRQGEGSNEQFF. Here the CDR3 DNA reads TGTGCCAGCAGCCGACAGGGGGAGGGGAGCAATGAGCAGTTCTTC.